The clone carrying this T cell receptor beta chain appeared a few times. Its antigen is not identified. Some clones are missing from TCRdb's copy, which holds only in-frame ones; the method was immunoSEQ multiplex PCR. The sample carries a few thousand clones, approximately 71% recorded once. Germline V gene sequence: CDR1 KGHSH, CDR2 LQKENI. CDR3 size: 15 residues. V shed 5 bases and J 3 bases; nucleotides not matched to a gene: 5. The sample comes from a study of coeliac disease. Overall study results and limits: Few TRB amino acid sequences were shared between samples; most were unique. Lower clonality than controls marked TRB and TRG repertoires from active celiac intraepithelial and lamina propria samples.

The TCR sequence derives from a woman younger than 35 with active celiac disease. The sample was intraepithelial lymphocytes from the gut. The rearrangement joins TRBV18 to TRBJ1-4, with TRBD1 matching 8 bases. For the CDR3, the DNA is TGTGCCAGCTCAACGGACAGGGAACCTAATGAAAAACTGTTTTTT. It encodes CASSTDREPNEKLFF.